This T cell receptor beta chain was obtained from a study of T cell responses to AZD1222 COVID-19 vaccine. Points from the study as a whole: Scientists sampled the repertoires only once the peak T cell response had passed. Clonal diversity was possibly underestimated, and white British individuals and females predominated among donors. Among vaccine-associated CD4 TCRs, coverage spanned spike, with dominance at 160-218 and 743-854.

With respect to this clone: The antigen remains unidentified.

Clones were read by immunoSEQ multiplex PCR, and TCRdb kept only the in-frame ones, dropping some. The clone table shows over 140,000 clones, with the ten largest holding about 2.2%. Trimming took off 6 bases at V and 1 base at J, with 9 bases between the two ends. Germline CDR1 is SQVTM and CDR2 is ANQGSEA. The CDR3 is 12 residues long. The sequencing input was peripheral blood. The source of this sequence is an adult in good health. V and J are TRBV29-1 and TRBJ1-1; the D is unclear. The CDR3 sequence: CSVRSGNTEAFF. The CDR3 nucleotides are TGCAGCGTAAGATCTGGGAACACTGAAGCTTTCTTT.